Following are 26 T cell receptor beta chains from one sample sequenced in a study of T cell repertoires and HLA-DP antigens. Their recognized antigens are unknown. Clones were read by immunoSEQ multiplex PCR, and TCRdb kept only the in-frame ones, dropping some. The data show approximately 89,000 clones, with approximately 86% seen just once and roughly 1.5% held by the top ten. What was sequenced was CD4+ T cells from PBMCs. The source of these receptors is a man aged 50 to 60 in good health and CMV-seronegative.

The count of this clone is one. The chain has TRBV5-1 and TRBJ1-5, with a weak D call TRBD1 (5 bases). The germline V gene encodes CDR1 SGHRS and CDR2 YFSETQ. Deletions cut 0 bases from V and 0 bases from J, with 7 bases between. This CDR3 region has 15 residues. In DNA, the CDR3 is TGCGCCAGCAGCTTGGGGGGGACTAGCAATCAGCCCCAGCATTTT. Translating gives CASSLGGTSNQPQHF. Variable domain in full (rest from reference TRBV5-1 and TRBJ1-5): KAGVTQTPRYLIKTRGQQVTLSCSPISGHRSVSWYQQTPGQGLQFLFEYFSETQRNKGNFPGRFSGRQFSNSRSEMNVSTLELGDSALYLCASSLGGTSNQPQHFGDGTRLSIL.

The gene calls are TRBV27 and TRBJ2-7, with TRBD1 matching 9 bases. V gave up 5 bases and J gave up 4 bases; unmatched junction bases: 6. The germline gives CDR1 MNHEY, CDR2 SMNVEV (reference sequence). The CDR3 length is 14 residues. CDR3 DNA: TGTGCCAGCAGTCCACAGGGGGCCCCATACGAGCAGTACTTC. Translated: CASSPQGAPYEQYF.

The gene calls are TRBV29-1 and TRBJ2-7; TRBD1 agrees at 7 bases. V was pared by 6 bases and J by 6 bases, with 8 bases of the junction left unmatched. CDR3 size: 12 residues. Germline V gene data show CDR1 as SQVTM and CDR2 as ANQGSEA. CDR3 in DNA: TGCAGCGTGTCGGGACAGCTAACCGAGCAGTACTTC. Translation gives CSVSGQLTEQYF.

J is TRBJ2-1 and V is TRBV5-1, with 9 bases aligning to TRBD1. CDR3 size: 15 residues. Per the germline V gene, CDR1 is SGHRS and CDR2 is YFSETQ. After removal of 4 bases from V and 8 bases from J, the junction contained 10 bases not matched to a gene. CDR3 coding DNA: TGCGCCAGCAGCAGCGGATCGGGACAGGGACATGAGCAGTTCTTC. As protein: CASSSGSGQGHEQFF.

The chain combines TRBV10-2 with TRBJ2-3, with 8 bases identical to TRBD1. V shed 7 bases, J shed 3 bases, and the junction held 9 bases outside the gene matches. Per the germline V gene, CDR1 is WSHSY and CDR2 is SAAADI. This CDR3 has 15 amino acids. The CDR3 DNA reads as TGCGCCAGCAACTCCGGTACAGGGGGAACAGATACGCAGTATTTT. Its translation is CASNSGTGGTDTQYF.

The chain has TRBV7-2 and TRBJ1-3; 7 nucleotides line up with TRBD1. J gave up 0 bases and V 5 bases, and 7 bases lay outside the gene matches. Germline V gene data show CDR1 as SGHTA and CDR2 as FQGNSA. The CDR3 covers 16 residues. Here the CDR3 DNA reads TGTGCCAGCAGCACCCGACAGGGCCCCTCTGGAAACACCATATATTTT. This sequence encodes CASSTRQGPSGNTIYF.

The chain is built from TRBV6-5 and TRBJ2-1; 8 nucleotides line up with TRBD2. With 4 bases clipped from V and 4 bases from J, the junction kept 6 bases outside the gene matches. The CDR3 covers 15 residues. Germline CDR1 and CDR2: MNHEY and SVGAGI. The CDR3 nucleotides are TGTGCCAGCAGTTCCGTCGGCGGGGGGTACAATGAGCAGTTCTTC. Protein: CASSSVGGGYNEQFF.

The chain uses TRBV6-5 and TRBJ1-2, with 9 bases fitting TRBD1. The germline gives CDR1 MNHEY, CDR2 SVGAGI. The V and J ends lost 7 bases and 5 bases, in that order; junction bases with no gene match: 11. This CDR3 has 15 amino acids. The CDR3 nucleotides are TGTGCCAGCACCATGCGACAGGGGGTTCAGTATGGCTACACCTTC. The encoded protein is CASTMRQGVQYGYTF.

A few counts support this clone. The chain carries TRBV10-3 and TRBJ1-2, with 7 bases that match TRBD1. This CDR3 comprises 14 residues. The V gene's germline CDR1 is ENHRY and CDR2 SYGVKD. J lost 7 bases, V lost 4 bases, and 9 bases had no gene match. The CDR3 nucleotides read TGTGCCATCAGTGCGACAGGGTTAATCAGTGGCTACACCTTC. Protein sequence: CAISATGLISGYTF.

Here the CDR3 reads CASSSNSGRINYGYTF. The CDR3 bases are TGTGCCAGCAGCTCGAATTCAGGCCGCATTAACTATGGCTACACCTTC. The V and J genes are TRBV7-2 and TRBJ1-2, with D uncertain. V was shortened by 4 bases and J by 1 base, with 16 bases between the two germline ends. This CDR3 is built from 16 residues. Germline values: CDR1 SGHTA, CDR2 FQGNSA.

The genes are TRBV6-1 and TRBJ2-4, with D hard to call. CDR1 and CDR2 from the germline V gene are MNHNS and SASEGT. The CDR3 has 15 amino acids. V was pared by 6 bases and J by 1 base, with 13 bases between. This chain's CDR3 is CASRLGILAKNIQYF. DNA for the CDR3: TGTGCCAGCAGATTGGGGATACTGGCCAAAAACATTCAGTACTTC.

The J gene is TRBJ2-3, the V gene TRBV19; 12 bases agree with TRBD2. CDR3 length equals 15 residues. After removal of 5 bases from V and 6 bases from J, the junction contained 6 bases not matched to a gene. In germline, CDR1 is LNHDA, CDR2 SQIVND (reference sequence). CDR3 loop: CASSRTSGVGDTQYF. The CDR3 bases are TGTGCCAGTAGTCGGACTAGCGGGGTGGGGGATACGCAGTATTTT.

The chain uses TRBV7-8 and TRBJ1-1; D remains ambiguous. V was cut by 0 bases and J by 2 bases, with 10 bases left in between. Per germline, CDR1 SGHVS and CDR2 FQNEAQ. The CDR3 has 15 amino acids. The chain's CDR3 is CASSLAGPVNTEAFF. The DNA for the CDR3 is TGTGCCAGCAGCTTAGCAGGACCCGTCAACACTGAAGCTTTCTTT.

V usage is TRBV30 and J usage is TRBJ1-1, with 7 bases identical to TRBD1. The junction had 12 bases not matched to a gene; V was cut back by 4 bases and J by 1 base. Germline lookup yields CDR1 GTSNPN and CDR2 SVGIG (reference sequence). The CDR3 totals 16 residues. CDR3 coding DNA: TGTGCCTGGACCAACAGGGGCCGCACCCCGAACACTGAAGCTTTCTTT. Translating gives CAWTNRGRTPNTEAFF.

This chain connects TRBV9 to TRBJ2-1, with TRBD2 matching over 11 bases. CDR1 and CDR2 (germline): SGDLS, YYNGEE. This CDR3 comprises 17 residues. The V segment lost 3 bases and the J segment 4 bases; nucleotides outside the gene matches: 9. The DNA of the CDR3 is TGTGCCAGCAGCGCCTTACAGGGGACTAGCGGTTACAATGAGCAGTTCTTC. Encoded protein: CASSALQGTSGYNEQFF.

The CDR3 reads CASSPLQRNTEAFF. DNA for the CDR3: TGTGCCAGCAGCCCTTTACAGCGAAACACTGAAGCTTTCTTT. The chain uses TRBV28 and TRBJ1-1; no clear D gene. The V gene's germline CDR1 is MDHEN and CDR2 SYDVKM. V shed 6 bases and J shed 2 bases, with 13 bases lying between them. CDR3 length equals 14 residues.

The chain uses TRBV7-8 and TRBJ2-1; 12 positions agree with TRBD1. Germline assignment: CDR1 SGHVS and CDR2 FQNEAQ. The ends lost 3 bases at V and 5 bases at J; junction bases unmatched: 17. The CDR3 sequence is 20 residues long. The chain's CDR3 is CASSFKPGTGGAGLHNEQFF. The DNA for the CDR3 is TGTGCCAGCAGCTTTAAACCCGGGACAGGGGGCGCGGGTCTCCACAATGAGCAGTTCTTC.

Here the CDR3 reads CAWTRSRGELFF. The CDR3 coding sequence is TGTGCCTGGACCCGCAGTCGCGGGGAGCTGTTTTTT. The chain uses TRBV30 and TRBJ2-2; D is unclear. The CDR3 length is 12 residues. Deletions cut 4 bases from V and 7 bases from J, with 10 bases between. Germline V gives CDR1 GTSNPN, CDR2 SVGIG (reference sequence).

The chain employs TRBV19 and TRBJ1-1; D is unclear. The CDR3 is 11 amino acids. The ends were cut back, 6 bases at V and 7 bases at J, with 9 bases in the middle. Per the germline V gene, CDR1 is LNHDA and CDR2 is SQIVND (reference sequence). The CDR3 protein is CASRNTVEAFF. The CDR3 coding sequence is TGTGCCAGTAGAAATACCGTTGAAGCTTTCTTT. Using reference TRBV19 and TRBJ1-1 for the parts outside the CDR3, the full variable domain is DGGITQSPKYLFRKEGQNVTLSCEQNLNHDAMYWYRQDPGQGLRLIYYSQIVNDFQKGDIAEGYSVSREKKESFPLTVTSAQKNPTAFYLCASRNTVEAFFGQGTRLTVV.

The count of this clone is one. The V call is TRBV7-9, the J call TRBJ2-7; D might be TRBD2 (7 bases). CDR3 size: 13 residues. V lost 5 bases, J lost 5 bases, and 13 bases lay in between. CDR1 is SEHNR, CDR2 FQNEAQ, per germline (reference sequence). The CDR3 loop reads CASSPSGGHEQYF. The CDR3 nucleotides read TGTGCCAGCAGCCCCTCCGGGGGGCACGAGCAGTACTTC.

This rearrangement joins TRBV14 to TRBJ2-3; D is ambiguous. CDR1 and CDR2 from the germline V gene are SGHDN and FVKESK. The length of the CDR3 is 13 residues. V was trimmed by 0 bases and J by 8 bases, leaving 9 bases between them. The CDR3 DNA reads TGTGCCAGCAGCCAAGATACCCGGGTTACGCAGTATTTT. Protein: CASSQDTRVTQYF.

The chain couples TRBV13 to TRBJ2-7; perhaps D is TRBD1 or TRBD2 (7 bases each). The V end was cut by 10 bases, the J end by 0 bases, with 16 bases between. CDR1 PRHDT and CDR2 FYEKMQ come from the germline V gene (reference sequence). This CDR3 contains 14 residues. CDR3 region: CATSQGGDSYEQYF. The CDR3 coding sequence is TGTGCCACCTCCCAGGGGGGGGACTCCTACGAGCAGTACTTC.

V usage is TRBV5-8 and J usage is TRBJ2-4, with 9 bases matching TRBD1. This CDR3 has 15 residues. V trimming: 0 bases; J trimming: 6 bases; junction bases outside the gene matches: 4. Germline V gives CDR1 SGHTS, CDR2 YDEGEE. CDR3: CASSLGTGDRNIQYF. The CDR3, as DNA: TGTGCCAGCAGCTTGGGGACAGGGGATCGAAACATTCAGTACTTC.

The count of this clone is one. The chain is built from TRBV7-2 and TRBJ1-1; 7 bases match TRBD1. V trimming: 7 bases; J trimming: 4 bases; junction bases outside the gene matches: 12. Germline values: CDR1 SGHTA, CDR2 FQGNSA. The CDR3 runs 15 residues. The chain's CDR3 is CASIATGSPFTEAFF. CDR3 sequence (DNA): TGTGCCAGCATCGCGACAGGGTCCCCGTTCACTGAAGCTTTCTTT.

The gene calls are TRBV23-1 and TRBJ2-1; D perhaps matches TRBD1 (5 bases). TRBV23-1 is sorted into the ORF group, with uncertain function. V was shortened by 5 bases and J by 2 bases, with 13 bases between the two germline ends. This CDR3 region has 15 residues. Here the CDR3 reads CASSFQGVAYNEQFF. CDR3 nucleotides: TGCGCCAGCAGTTTCCAGGGCGTCGCCTACAATGAGCAGTTCTTC.

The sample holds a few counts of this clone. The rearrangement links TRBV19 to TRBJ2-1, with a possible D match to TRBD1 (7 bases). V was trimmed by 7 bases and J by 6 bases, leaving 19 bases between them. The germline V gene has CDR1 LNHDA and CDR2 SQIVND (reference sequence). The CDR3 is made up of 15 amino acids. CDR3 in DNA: TGTGCCAGTACCCGAGGAGGGGGCTTGGGCAATGAGCAGTTCTTC. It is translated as CASTRGGGLGNEQFF.